These 20 T cell receptor beta chains were all obtained from the same sample, sequenced in a study of cytomegalovirus exposure and HLA in healthy donors (dated by TCRdb to 2016 to 2017). Library generation was performed with the immunoSEQ multiplex PCR assay. For the multiplex PCR, a mixture combining 60 forward primers for TCR Vbeta segments and 13 reverse primers for TCR Jbeta segments was used. The table was pulled from immuneACCESS by TCRdb, which kept in-frame rearrangements only. Such tables lose some clones; where checked, under half of the loss comes from unresolved V genes, and the rest has no known cause. For this sample there are around 180,000 clones; 84% appear just once. The biggest ten clones account for 4.8% of the sample. Input material: PBMCs. All receptors derive from a man younger than 35 in good health and CMV-seronegative.

The chain recombines TRBV30 with TRBJ2-1, with D possibly being TRBD2 (6 bases). V was shortened by 3 bases and J by 8 bases, with 14 bases between the two germline ends. This CDR3 has 13 amino acids. CDR1 is GTSNPN, CDR2 SVGIG, per germline (reference sequence). Written as DNA, the CDR3 is TGTGCCTGGAGCACCATAGCGGTAGATGAGCAGTTCTTC. It specifies CAWSTIAVDEQFF.

The chain links TRBV5-5 to TRBJ1-1; a weak D match, TRBD1 (6 bases). The germline V gene has CDR1 SGHKS and CDR2 YYEKEE (reference sequence). The V gene lost 2 bases and the J gene lost 5 bases, with 10 bases spanning the gap. CDR3 length: 13 amino acids. As DNA, the CDR3 is TGTGCCAGCAGCTTAACCGGGACAACTGAAGCTTTCTTT. This translates into CASSLTGTTEAFF.

With respect to this clone: At the DNA level, this CDR3 is encoded by other sequences in the same sample as well. V and J are TRBV5-4 and TRBJ2-5; tentatively, D is TRBD2 (6 bases). Germline values: CDR1 SGHNT, CDR2 YYREEE (reference sequence). This CDR3 comprises 17 residues. V was shortened by 4 bases and J by 1 base, with 20 bases between the two germline ends. The CDR3 region is CASSKGLTQLAQETQYF. In DNA form, the CDR3 reads TGTGCCAGCAGCAAAGGACTAACCCAACTCGCCCAAGAGACCCAGTACTTC.

V usage is TRBV5-1 and J usage is TRBJ2-2, with 10 bases fitting TRBD1. CDR1 is SGHRS and CDR2 is YFSETQ in the germline V gene. The CDR3 covers 15 residues. Losses at the gene ends were 7 bases for V and 3 bases for J; bases not matched to a gene: 6. For the CDR3, the DNA is TGCGCCAGCTCGAGCGGGACAGGGGACACCGGGGAGCTGTTTTTT. Its protein product is CASSSGTGDTGELFF.

The chain carries TRBV2 and TRBJ2-4; a weak D match, TRBD2 (5 bases). V gave up 8 bases and J gave up 0 bases, with 11 bases separating them. Germline lookup yields CDR1 SNHLY and CDR2 FYNNEI. The CDR3 length is 14 residues. For the CDR3, the DNA is TGTGCCAGCCGTCCCGGACTAGCCAAAAACATTCAGTACTTC. It yields the protein CASRPGLAKNIQYF.

The chain couples TRBV5-6 to TRBJ2-7, with 10 bases lining up with TRBD1. Trimming at V came to 8 bases and at J to 5 bases, leaving 13 bases not matched to a gene. Germline V gene sequence: CDR1 SGHDT, CDR2 YYEEEE. CDR3 length: 15 amino acids. The CDR3 here is CASFLSTGGPNEQYF. CDR3 DNA: TGTGCCAGTTTCTTGTCGACAGGGGGCCCAAACGAGCAGTACTTC.

This clone was observed a few times. CDR3 residues: CASSGDRGHGSYEQYF. The CDR3 DNA reads TGTGCCAGCAGTGGGGACAGGGGGCATGGCTCCTACGAGCAGTACTTC. The rearrangement uses TRBV25-1 and TRBJ2-5, with TRBD1 matching over 12 bases. The J call may be in error: the DNA end matches TRBJ2-7 better. CDR1 and CDR2 from the germline V gene are MGHDK and SYGVNS. The CDR3 is 16 amino acids.

This clone was recorded once. The chain has TRBV5-1 and TRBJ2-1, with 7 bases fitting TRBD2. Germline V gene data show CDR1 as SGHRS and CDR2 as YFSETQ. V trimming: 1 base; J trimming: 7 bases; junction bases outside the gene matches: 5. CDR3 length: 14 residues. The CDR3 here is CASSLRRGTNEQFF. The CDR3 bases are TGCGCCAGCAGCTTGAGGCGGGGGACTAATGAGCAGTTCTTC.

The rearrangement uses TRBV5-1 and TRBJ2-5; D gene uncertain. The germline gives CDR1 SGHRS, CDR2 YFSETQ. V lost 5 bases and J lost 1, with 12 bases in between. The CDR3 is 14 residues long. CDR3 sequence (DNA): TGCGCCAGCAGGCTGGAGCAGTTCCAAGAGACCCAGTACTTC. Residues: CASRLEQFQETQYF.

V gene TRBV19 combines with J gene TRBJ2-5, with 7 bases that match TRBD2. This CDR3 spans 14 amino acids. J lost 4 bases, V lost 3 bases, and 5 bases had no gene match. Per germline, CDR1 LNHDA and CDR2 SQIVND (reference sequence). CDR3 protein: CASSIEGGAETQYF. In nucleotides, the CDR3 is TGTGCCAGTAGTATCGAGGGAGGGGCAGAGACCCAGTACTTC. The full variable domain, in which reference TRBV19 and TRBJ2-5 provide the parts outside the CDR3, is DGGITQSPKYLFRKEGQNVTLSCEQNLNHDAMYWYRQDPGQGLRLIYYSQIVNDFQKGDIAEGYSVSREKKESFPLTVTSAQKNPTAFYLCASSIEGGAETQYFGPGTRLLVL.

The rearrangement joins TRBV4-1 to TRBJ2-7, with D perhaps matching TRBD2 (5 bases). The CDR3 is made up of 13 amino acids. Germline V gives CDR1 MGHRA, CDR2 YSYEKL. V lost 4 bases and J lost 5, with 12 bases in between. The CDR3 DNA reads TGCGCCAGCAGCCTCGGGGTGAGCAACGAGCAGTACTTC. Residues: CASSLGVSNEQYF.

CDR3 loop: CASSSGHTSYEQYF. CDR3 DNA sequence: TGTGCCAGTAGTTCGGGACACACCTCCTACGAGCAGTACTTC. J is TRBJ2-7 and V is TRBV19; perhaps TRBD1 as D (6 bases). Between the trimmed V and J ends, which lost 5 bases and 0 bases, there was a span of 11 bases. This CDR3 is 14 amino acids long. In germline, CDR1 is LNHDA, CDR2 SQIVND (reference sequence).

In its sample, this clone was seen a few times. This chain uses TRBV6-4 with TRBJ1-2, with a weak D call TRBD1 (5 bases). The germline V gene encodes CDR1 MRHNA and CDR2 SNTAGT. The CDR3 length is 13 residues. V was cut by 0 bases and J by 6 bases, with 8 bases left in between. CDR3: CASSDSTGDGYTF. As DNA, the CDR3 is TGTGCCAGCAGTGACTCGACGGGGGATGGCTACACCTTC.

J is TRBJ2-5 and V is TRBV10-3; 9 positions match TRBD2. V dropped 2 bases and J dropped 4; count of bases not matched to a gene: 20. Germline V CDR1 and CDR2: ENHRY, SYGVKD. The CDR3 is 20 residues long. This CDR3 reads CAISEVRPPFGGRAPETQYF. The DNA of the CDR3 is TGTGCCATCAGTGAGGTTCGTCCCCCGTTTGGCGGGAGGGCCCCAGAGACCCAGTACTTC.

The rearrangement joins TRBV19 to TRBJ2-2, with TRBD1 matching over 10 bases. The CDR3 is 14 residues long. The junction had 2 bases not matched to a gene; V was cut back by 4 bases and J by 6 bases. Looked up from germline, CDR1 is LNHDA and CDR2 is SQIVND (reference sequence). The CDR3 DNA reads TGTGCCAGTAGTACTGGGACAGGGGCCGGGGAGCTGTTTTTT. This sequence encodes CASSTGTGAGELFF.

The rearrangement links TRBV5-1 to TRBJ2-5; D is possibly TRBD2 (6 bases). The CDR3 consists of 16 residues. V shed 7 bases and J shed 2 bases, with 21 bases lying between them. Germline CDR1 and CDR2: SGHRS and YFSETQ. The chain's CDR3 is CASPVHPSASQETQYF. Here the CDR3 DNA reads TGCGCCAGCCCCGTCCATCCTAGCGCCAGTCAAGAGACCCAGTACTTC.

The genes are TRBV29-1 and TRBJ2-7, with 8 positions matching TRBD2. Trimming took 4 bases from V and 4 from J; bases not matched to a gene: 9. Per germline, CDR1 SQVTM and CDR2 ANQGSEA. The CDR3 has 14 amino acids. CDR3 sequence: CSVVLAGRRYEQYF. CDR3 DNA: TGCAGCGTTGTCCTAGCGGGCAGACGATACGAGCAGTACTTC.

The chain combines TRBV20-1 with TRBJ2-3; D remains ambiguous. With 5 bases removed from V and 5 bases from J, the gap between germline ends came to 8 bases. Germline V gene lookup returns CDR1 DFQATT and CDR2 SNEGSKA (reference sequence). The CDR3 runs 11 residues. The DNA of the CDR3 is TGCAGTGCTTACGCGGAAGATACGCAGTATTTT. Amino acid sequence: CSAYAEDTQYF.

The chain employs TRBV18 and TRBJ2-5; TRBD1 agrees at 9 bases. This CDR3 region has 15 residues. Germline assignment: CDR1 KGHSH and CDR2 LQKENI. The junction had 7 bases not matched to a gene; V was cut back by 6 bases and J by 2 bases. CDR3: CASSPGQGRQETQYF. The CDR3 DNA follows: TGTGCCAGCTCGCCAGGACAGGGGAGGCAAGAGACCCAGTACTTC.

The table lists this clone with a few counts. The rearrangement uses TRBV6-1 and TRBJ1-1; tentatively, D is TRBD1 (6 bases). V was pared by 6 bases and J by 0 bases, with 11 bases between. The length of the CDR3 is 14 residues. CDR1 MNHNS and CDR2 SASEGT come from the germline V gene. CDR3 DNA sequence: TGTGCCAGCAGAGGGGGAGGGGTGAACACTGAAGCTTTCTTT. Translation gives CASRGGGVNTEAFF.